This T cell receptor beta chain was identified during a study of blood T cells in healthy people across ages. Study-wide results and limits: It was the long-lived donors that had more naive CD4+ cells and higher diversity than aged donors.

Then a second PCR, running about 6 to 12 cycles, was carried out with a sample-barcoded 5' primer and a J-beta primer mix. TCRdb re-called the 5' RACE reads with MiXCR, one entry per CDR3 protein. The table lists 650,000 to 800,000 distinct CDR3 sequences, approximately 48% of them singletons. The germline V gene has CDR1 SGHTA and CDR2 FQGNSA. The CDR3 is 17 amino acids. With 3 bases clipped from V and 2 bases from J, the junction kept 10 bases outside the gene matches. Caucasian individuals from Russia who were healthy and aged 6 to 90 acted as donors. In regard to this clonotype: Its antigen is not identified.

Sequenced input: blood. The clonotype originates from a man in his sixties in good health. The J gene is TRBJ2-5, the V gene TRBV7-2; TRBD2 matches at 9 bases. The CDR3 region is CASSLGLAPTIQETQYF. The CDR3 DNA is TGTGCCAGCAGCTTGGGACTAGCCCCGACGATACAAGAGACCCAGTACTTC. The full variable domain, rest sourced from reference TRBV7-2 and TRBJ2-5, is GAGVSQSPSNKVTEKGKDVELRCDPISGHTALYWYRQSLGQGLEFLIYFQGNSAPDKSGLPSDRFSAERTGGSVSTLTIQRTQQEDSAVYLCASSLGLAPTIQETQYFGPGTRLLVL.